This TCR beta chain was identified in a study of graft-versus-host responses after intestinal transplantation. Looking at the study overall: Recipients had transplants, and these were multivisceral, liver-intestinal, or isolated intestinal.

Comment on this clone: Its antigen is still unknown.

Sequenced by immunoSEQ multiplex PCR; TCRdb stores in-frame clones only, minus some. The data show over 8,500 clones, 90% to 95% seen once. This CDR3 is 14 amino acids long. Germline V gene lookup returns CDR1 MGHRA and CDR2 YSYEKL. V was cut by 0 bases and J by 4 bases, with 7 bases left in between. Findings and limits, study-wide: GvH clones were found in recipient marrow; some appeared first in ileum or blood. Allograft clonal ratios (graft-versus-host to host-versus-graft) were high in patients who had graft-donor T cell macrochimerism.

The specimen comprised bone marrow, sampled about 520 days after intestinal transplantation. V is TRBV4-1 and J is TRBJ2-1, with D unclear. The source of this sequence is a human patient who received an intestinal transplant, so some T cells may come from the graft donor. The CDR3 loop reads CASSQEAQYNEQFF. In DNA form, the CDR3 reads TGCGCCAGCAGCCAAGAGGCCCAGTACAATGAGCAGTTCTTC.